This T cell receptor (beta chain) was obtained from a study of blood T cell repertoires in COVID-19. Study details: PBMCs, B-cell-depleted T cells, or T cells were the source of the cDNA or gDNA that made up the material.

CDR1 LNHDA and CDR2 SQIVND come from the germline V gene (reference sequence). With 2 bases removed from V and 7 bases from J, the gap between germline ends came to 17 bases. This CDR3 is 16 amino acids long. Authors' analysis steps: It was from reference gene primer amplification that nucleated cell counts were estimated. Only in-frame clones appear in the TCRdb table, and some are missing; sequencing was by immunoSEQ multiplex PCR. The V and J calls and clone size were taken over from that table, and D and trimming were inferred from the DNA. The sample has over 140,000 clones, 70% to 80% seen once.

This sequence was found in a woman aged 80 or over with active or convalescent COVID-19. The sample taken for sequencing was peripheral blood. The rearrangement links TRBV19 to TRBJ2-2, with a tentative D call TRBD1 (6 bases). The CDR3 sequence is CASSIKGHRVFGELFF. The CDR3 nucleotides read TGTGCCAGTAGTATAAAGGGGCACAGGGTTTTCGGGGAGCTGTTTTTT.